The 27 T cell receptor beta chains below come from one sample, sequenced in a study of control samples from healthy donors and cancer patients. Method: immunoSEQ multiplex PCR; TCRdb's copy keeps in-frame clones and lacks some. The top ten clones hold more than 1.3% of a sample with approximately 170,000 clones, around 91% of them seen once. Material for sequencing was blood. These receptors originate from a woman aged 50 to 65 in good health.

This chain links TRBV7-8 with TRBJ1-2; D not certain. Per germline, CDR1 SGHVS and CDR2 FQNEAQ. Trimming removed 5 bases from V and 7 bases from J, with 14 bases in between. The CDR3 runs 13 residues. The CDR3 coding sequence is TGTGCCAGCAGCACATCCGGAAGTCCTGGCTACACCTTC. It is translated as CASSTSGSPGYTF.

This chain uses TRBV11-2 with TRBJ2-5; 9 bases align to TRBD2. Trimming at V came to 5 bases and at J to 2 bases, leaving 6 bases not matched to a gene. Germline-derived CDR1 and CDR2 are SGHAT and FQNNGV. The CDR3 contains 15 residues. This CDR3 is CASSPDLAGQETQYF. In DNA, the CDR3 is TGTGCCAGCAGCCCGGACCTAGCGGGGCAAGAGACCCAGTACTTC.

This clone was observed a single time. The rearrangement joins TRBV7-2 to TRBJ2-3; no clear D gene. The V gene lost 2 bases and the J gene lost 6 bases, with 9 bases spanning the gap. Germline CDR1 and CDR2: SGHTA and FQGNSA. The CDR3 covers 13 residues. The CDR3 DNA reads TGTGCCAGCAGCTTAAATGTTGGGGATACGCAGTATTTT. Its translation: CASSLNVGDTQYF.

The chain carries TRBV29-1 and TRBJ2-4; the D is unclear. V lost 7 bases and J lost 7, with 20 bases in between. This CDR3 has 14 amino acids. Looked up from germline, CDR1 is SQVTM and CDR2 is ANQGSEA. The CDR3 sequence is CSALAQEARNIQYF. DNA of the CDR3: TGCAGCGCGTTGGCCCAGGAAGCGCGGAACATTCAGTACTTC.

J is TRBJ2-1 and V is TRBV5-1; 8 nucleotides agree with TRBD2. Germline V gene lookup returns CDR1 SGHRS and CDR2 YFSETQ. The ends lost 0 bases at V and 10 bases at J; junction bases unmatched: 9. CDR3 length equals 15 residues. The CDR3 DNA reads TGCGCCAGCAGCTTGGCCACGGGGGGGCCAGGGGAGCAGTTCTTC. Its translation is CASSLATGGPGEQFF.

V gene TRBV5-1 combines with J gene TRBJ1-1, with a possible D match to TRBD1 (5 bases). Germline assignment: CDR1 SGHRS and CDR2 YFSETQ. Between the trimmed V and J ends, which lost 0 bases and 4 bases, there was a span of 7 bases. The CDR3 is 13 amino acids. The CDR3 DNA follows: TGCGCCAGCAGCTTGGGGGGGTCCACTGAAGCTTTCTTT. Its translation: CASSLGGSTEAFF.

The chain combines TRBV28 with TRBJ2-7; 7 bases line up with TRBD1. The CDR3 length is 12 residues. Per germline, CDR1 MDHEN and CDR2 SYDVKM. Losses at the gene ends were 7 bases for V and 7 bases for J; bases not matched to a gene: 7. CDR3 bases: TGTGCCAGCAACATGACAGGGTATGAGCAGTACTTC. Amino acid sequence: CASNMTGYEQYF.

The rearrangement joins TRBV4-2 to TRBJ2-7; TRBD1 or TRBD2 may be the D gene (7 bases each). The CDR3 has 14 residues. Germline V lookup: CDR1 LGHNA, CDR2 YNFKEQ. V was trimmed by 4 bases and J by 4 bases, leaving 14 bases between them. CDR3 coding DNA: TGTGCCAGCAGCCGGGGGGGACAGTCGTACGAGCAGTACTTC. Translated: CASSRGGQSYEQYF.

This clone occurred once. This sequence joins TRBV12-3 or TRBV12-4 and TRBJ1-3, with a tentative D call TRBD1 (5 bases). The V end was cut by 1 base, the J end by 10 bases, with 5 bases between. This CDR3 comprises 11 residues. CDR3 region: CASSLGQTIYF. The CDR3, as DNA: TGTGCCAGCAGTTTAGGACAGACCATATATTTT.

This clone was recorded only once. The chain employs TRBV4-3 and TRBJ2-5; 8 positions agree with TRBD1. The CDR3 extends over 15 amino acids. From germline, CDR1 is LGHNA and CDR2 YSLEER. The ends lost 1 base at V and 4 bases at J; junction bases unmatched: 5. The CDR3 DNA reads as TGCGCCAGCAGCCAAGGGAATACAGGGGGAGAGACCCAGTACTTC. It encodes CASSQGNTGGETQYF.

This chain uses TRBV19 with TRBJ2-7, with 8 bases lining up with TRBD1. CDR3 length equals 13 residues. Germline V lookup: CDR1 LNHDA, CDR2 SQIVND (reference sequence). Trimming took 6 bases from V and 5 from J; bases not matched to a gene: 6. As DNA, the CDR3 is TGTGCCAGTAGAGACAGGGGCCGTCACGAGCAGTACTTC. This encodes CASRDRGRHEQYF.

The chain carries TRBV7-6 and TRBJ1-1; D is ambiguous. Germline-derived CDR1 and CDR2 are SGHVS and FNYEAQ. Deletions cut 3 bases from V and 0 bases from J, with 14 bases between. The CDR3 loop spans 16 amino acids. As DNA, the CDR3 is TGTGCCAGCAGCTTTTCTTCGATCGGGGTGAACACTGAAGCTTTCTTT. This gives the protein CASSFSSIGVNTEAFF.

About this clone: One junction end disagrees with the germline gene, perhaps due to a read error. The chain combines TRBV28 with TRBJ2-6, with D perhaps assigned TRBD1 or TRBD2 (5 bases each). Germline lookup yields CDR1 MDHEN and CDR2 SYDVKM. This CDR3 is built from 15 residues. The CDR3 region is CASTLEGSGANVLTF. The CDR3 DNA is TGTGCCAGCACTTTAGAGGGGTCTGGGGCCAACGTCCTGACTTTC.

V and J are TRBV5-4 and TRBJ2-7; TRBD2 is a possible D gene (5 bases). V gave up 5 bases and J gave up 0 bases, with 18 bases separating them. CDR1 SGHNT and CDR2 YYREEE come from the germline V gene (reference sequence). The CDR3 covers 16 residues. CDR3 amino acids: CASRAGVALDSYEQYF. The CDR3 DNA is TGTGCCAGCAGAGCCGGGGTAGCACTCGACTCCTACGAGCAGTACTTC.

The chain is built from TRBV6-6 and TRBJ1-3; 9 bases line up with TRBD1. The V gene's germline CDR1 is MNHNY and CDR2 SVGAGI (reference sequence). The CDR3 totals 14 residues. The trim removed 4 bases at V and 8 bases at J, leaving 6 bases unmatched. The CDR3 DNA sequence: TGTGCCAGCAGTTCTCAGACAGGGGGGGACACCATATATTTT. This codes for CASSSQTGGDTIYF.

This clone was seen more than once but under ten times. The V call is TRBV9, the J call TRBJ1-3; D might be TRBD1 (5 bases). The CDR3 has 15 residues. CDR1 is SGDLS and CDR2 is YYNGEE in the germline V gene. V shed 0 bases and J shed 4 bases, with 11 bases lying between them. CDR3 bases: TGTGCCAGCAGCGTAGCTCAGGGACGGGGAAACACCATATATTTT. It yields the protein CASSVAQGRGNTIYF. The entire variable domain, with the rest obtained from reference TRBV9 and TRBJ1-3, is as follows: DSGVTQTPKHLITATGQRVTLRCSPRSGDLSVYWYQQSLDQGLQFLIQYYNGEERAKGNILERFSAQQFPDLHSELNLSSLELGDSALYFCASSVAQGRGNTIYFGEGSWLTVV.

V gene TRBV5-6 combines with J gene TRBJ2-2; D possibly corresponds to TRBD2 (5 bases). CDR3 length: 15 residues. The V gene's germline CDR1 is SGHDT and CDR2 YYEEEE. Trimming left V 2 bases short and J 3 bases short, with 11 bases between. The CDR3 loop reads CASSFPGIDTGELFF. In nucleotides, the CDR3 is TGTGCCAGCAGCTTTCCCGGGATAGACACCGGGGAGCTGTTTTTT.

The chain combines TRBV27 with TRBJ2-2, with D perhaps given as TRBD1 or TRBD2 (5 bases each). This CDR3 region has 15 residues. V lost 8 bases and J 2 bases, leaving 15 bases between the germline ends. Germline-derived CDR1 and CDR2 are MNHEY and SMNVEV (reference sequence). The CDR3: CASGGGGRNTGELFF. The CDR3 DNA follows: TGTGCCAGCGGGGGTGGAGGACGAAACACCGGGGAGCTGTTTTTT.

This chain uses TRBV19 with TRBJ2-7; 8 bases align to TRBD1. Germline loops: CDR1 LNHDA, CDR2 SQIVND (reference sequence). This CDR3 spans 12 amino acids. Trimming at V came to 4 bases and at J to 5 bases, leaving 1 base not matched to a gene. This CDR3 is CASSKTGDEQYF. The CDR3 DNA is TGTGCCAGTAGTAAGACAGGGGACGAGCAGTACTTC.

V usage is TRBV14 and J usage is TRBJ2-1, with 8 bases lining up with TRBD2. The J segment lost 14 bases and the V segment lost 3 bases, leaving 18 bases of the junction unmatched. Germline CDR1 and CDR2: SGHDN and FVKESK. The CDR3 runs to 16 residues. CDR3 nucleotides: TGTGCCAGCAGCCAGCTTAAGCTAGCGGGTCAATATAAAAAGTTCTTC. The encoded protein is CASSQLKLAGQYKKFF.

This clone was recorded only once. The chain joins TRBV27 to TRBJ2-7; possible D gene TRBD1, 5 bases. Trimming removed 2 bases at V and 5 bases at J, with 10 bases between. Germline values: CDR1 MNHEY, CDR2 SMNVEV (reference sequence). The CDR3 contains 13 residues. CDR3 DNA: TGTGCCAGCAGTTTAGGAAGGGGCAACGAGCAGTACTTC. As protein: CASSLGRGNEQYF.

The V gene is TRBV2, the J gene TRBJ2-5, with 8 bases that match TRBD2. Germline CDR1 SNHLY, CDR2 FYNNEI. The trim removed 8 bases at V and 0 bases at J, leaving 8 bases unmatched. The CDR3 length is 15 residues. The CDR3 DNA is TGTGCCAGCCTCTCCCCGGGACTAGACCAAGAGACCCAGTACTTC. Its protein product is CASLSPGLDQETQYF.

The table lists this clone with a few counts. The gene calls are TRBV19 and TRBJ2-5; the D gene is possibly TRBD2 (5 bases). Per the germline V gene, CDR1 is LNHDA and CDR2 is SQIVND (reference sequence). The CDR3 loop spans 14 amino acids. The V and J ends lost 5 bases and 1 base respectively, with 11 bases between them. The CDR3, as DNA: TGTGCCAGTAGTTCAACCCGGGGCCAAGAGACCCAGTACTTC. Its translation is CASSSTRGQETQYF.

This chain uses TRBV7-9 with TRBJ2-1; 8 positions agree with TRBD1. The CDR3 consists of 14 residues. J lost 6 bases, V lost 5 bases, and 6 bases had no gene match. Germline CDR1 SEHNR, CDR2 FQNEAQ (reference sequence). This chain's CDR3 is CASSKPGTGNEQFF. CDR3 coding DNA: TGTGCCAGCAGCAAACCCGGGACAGGCAATGAGCAGTTCTTC.

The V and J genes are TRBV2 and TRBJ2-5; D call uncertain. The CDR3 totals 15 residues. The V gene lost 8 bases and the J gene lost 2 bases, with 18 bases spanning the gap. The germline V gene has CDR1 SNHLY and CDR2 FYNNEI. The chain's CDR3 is CASPAAGLGQETQYF. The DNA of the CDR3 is TGTGCCAGCCCCGCAGCAGGATTAGGTCAAGAGACCCAGTACTTC.

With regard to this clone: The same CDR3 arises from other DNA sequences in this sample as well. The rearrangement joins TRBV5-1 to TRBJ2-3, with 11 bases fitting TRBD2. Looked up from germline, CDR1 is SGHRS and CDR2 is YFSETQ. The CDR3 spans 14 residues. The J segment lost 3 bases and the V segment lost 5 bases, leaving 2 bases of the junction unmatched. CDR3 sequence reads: CASRTSGGTDTQYF. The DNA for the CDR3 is TGCGCCAGCAGAACTAGCGGGGGTACAGATACGCAGTATTTT.

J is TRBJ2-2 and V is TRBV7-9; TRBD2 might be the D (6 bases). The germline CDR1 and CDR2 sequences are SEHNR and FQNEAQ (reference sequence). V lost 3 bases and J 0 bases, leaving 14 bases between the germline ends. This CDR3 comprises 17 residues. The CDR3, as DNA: TGTGCCAGCAGCTTCCATACGGGAGACCCGAACACCGGGGAGCTGTTTTTT. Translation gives CASSFHTGDPNTGELFF.